This record looks at one T cell receptor beta chain sequence and its context. The target of this receptor is not known. No quality values exist for individual bases; no much larger clone is one base distant. The data were taken from a study of shared T cell receptors in the human thymus (dated by TCRdb to about 2021). About the full investigation: The study examined how the human thymus generates shared, self-reactive T-cell receptor alpha chains.

The junction shows trimming of 5 bases on V and 3 bases on J, plus 21 bases between the germline ends. CDR1 and CDR2 are drawn from the germline V gene (reference sequence): LNHDA, SQIVND. The CDR3 contains 17 residues, cysteine and phenylalanine counted. The kept DNA is CDR3 alone, 51 bases in frame from the first base. Libraries were built with the immunoSEQ multiplex PCR assay. TCRdb holds this immuneACCESS table with in-frame rearrangements only. Some clones are missing; in checked studies, unresolved V genes explain under half, and the rest has no known cause. This sample comprises roughly 550,000 clones, around three quarters of them detected only once. The top ten clonotypes cover more than 0.01% of the sample. This sample was shared with a second study, whose subject was human thymus T cells. The second study, in turn, reports: Immunologically healthy infants undergoing open corrective cardiac surgery for congenital heart defects in Finland were used as donors. Thymus tissue was obtained as surgical resects removed during corrective cardiac surgery. Both the thymic and the peripheral blood repertoires appeared to show biased V and J gene segment usage. According to the related research, thymic TCR repertoires were highly overlapping among unrelated individuals. The study used under 10 infant thymus samples plus four related peripheral blood samples to characterize TCR alpha and beta repertoires. The cohort included about 6 male and two female infants, with donor ages spanning 7 to 244 days. Thymocytes were mechanically released from the tissue and were stored as pellets of about 9.5-31 million cells at -70 degrees C. A QIAsymphony instrument was used to extract genomic DNA from the frozen cell pellets. The immunoSEQ multiplex PCR assay was used to amplify the TCRB and TCRAD loci from a standardized quantity of quality-controlled genomic DNA. Amplicons spanned the V(D)J region at a length sufficient to cover the CDR3 and identify V and J genes. Through the commercial immunoSEQ service, the amplicons were sequenced on an Illumina platform. Primer bias and sequencing errors were corrected as previously described, and TCRAD and TCRB definitions were based on the IMGT database. Repertoires were analysed with immunoSEQ Analyzer 3.0 and VDJTools, covering basic statistics, V/J segment usage, diversity estimates, rarefaction and pairwise overlap. Chao1, ChaoE, Efron-Thisted, Shannon and inverse Simpson indices were used to estimate diversity, which was also estimated on datasets down-sampled to the smallest sample. Repertoire overlap used strict matching of CDR3 nucleotide sequence, V gene and J gene, with Jaccard-based multidimensional scaling clustering. On average, thymus samples gave 800,000 or so unique TCRB clonotypes, whereas blood samples gave about 84,000.

The sequence links TRBV19 to TRBJ2-3; a tentative D call is TRBD1 (6 bases match). This TCR was sampled from a boy in the first two years of life with a congenital heart defect. Donor details come from another sample of the same person, matched by shared clones. The specimen was thymocytes. The encoded CDR3 is CASSWVIEDSGTDTQYF. The sequenced DNA: TGTGCCAGTAGTTGGGTGATTGAGGACAGCGGAACAGATACGCAGTATTTT.